The source of this T cell receptor beta chain is a study of cytomegalovirus exposure and HLA in healthy donors. In germline, CDR1 is SGHNT, CDR2 YYREEE (reference sequence). Trimming at V came to 5 bases and at J to 0 bases, leaving 5 bases not matched to a gene. The CDR3 sequence is 15 residues long. PCR primers comprised 60 Vbeta and 13 Jbeta primers. Clones were read by immunoSEQ multiplex PCR, and TCRdb kept only the in-frame ones, dropping some. This table holds under 200,000 clones, approximately 88% found once. This receptor was taken from a woman between 45 and 60 years old in good health and CMV-seropositive. The chain is built from TRBV5-4 and TRBJ2-1; 7 nucleotides match TRBD1. The source material was PBMCs. The chain's CDR3 is CASRSGGSSYNEQFF. The CDR3 DNA is TGTGCCAGCAGGTCAGGGGGAAGCTCCTACAATGAGCAGTTCTTC.